The 7 T cell receptor beta chains reported below all come from one sample, sequenced in a study of blood T cell repertoires in COVID-19. The assay was immunoSEQ multiplex PCR, and TCRdb's table has in-frame clones only and misses some. Of about 78,000 clones in the sample, under 80% are singletons; the top ten hold 8.5% to 10%. Sequencing used peripheral blood. These receptors were obtained from a human donor in a cohort sampled during active COVID-19.

This clone was counted a single time. This chain joins TRBV29-1 and TRBJ2-1; no clear D gene. Germline V gene sequence: CDR1 SQVTM, CDR2 ANQGSEA. The CDR3 loop spans 12 amino acids. Trimming shortened V by 3 bases and J by 9 bases, and 12 bases separated the two germline ends. CDR3 DNA: TGCAGCGTTGAGAGCCTGACGGGTGAGCAGTTCTTC. Its protein product is CSVESLTGEQFF.

This chain links TRBV30 with TRBJ1-6, with D perhaps TRBD1 (5 bases). This CDR3 contains 15 residues. The V gene's germline CDR1 is GTSNPN and CDR2 SVGIG (reference sequence). Deletions cut 0 bases from V and 6 bases from J, with 12 bases between. The CDR3 DNA follows: TGTGCCTGGAGTGTAGGGGTAACGGGTAATTCACCCCTCCACTTT. It codes for CAWSVGVTGNSPLHF.

V and J are TRBV7-9 and TRBJ2-3; weak D call: TRBD1 (6 bases). This CDR3 comprises 16 residues. Trimming left V 5 bases short and J 2 bases short, with 17 bases between. Germline loops: CDR1 SEHNR, CDR2 FQNEAQ (reference sequence). The CDR3 bases are TGTGCCAGCAGCCCCCTTGTTGGACAGACCACAGATACGCAGTATTTT. This sequence encodes CASSPLVGQTTDTQYF.

This rearrangement joins TRBV19 to TRBJ2-3, with TRBD1 matching over 7 bases. The J segment lost 4 bases and the V segment lost 4 bases, leaving 8 bases of the junction unmatched. This CDR3 region has 15 residues. The V gene's germline CDR1 is LNHDA and CDR2 SQIVND (reference sequence). The CDR3, as DNA: TGTGCCAGTAGTAGAACGGGACAGTATGCAGATACGCAGTATTTT. This codes for CASSRTGQYADTQYF.

The CDR3 here is CAWGRQGRRYEQYF. In DNA form, the CDR3 reads TGTGCCTGGGGAAGACAGGGCCGGAGGTACGAGCAGTACTTC. The genes are TRBV30 and TRBJ2-7; TRBD1 matches 7 bases. The germline V gene has CDR1 GTSNPN and CDR2 SVGIG (reference sequence). Trimming took 5 bases from V and 4 from J; bases not matched to a gene: 11. There are 14 residues in the CDR3.

The J gene is TRBJ2-1, the V gene TRBV4-2, with TRBD2 identical over 14 bases. Germline loops: CDR1 LGHNA, CDR2 YNFKEQ. The J segment lost 10 bases and the V segment lost 0 bases, leaving 5 bases of the junction unmatched. The CDR3 is 16 amino acids. Here the CDR3 DNA reads TGTGCCAGCAGCCAAGATCGGACTAGCGGGGGGAGGGAGCAGTTCTTC. Protein: CASSQDRTSGGREQFF.

V usage is TRBV28 and J usage is TRBJ1-5, with 8 nucleotides matching TRBD1. Germline V lookup: CDR1 MDHEN, CDR2 SYDVKM. The CDR3 runs to 14 residues. The V gene end was trimmed by 3 bases and the J gene end by 7 bases; junction bases not matched to a gene: 5. The CDR3 is CASSLQQGGQPQHF. CDR3 nucleotide sequence: TGTGCCAGCAGTTTGCAACAGGGGGGGCAGCCCCAGCATTTT.